The 10 T cell receptor beta chains below come from one sample, sequenced in a study of technical replicates of blood from several donors. Assay used: immunoSEQ multiplex PCR; TCRdb lists only in-frame clones, some missing. The table includes about 81,000 clones, 95% to 97% detected once. The sample taken for sequencing was T cells isolated from PBMCs. The receptors derive from a human donor in good health.

The J gene is TRBJ1-2, the V gene TRBV9, with TRBD1 identical over 8 bases. V gave up 3 bases and J gave up 6 bases; unmatched junction bases: 4. The CDR3 covers 13 residues. Looked up from germline, CDR1 is SGDLS and CDR2 is YYNGEE. CDR3 sequence (DNA): TGTGCCAGCAGCGCAACAGGGGGTGATGGCTACACCTTC. It is translated as CASSATGGDGYTF.

The chain has TRBV5-1 and TRBJ2-7; no clear D gene. The CDR3 has 11 residues. CDR1 SGHRS and CDR2 YFSETQ come from the germline V gene. The V and J ends lost 0 bases and 12 bases respectively, with 10 bases between them. CDR3: CASSLDGQRYF. CDR3 DNA sequence: TGCGCCAGCAGCTTGGATGGCCAGCGGTACTTC.

The V gene is TRBV6-1, the J gene TRBJ2-3; D is ambiguous. Trimming stripped 6 bases from V and 5 bases from J, with 18 bases between. The CDR3 runs 15 residues. Germline CDR1 and CDR2: MNHNS and SASEGT. The CDR3 DNA is TGTGCCAGCAGCATAAGGCTAGTGGGTCGAGATACGCAGTATTTT. This gives the protein CASSIRLVGRDTQYF.

The J gene is TRBJ1-1, the V gene TRBV7-8, with D maybe TRBD1 (5 bases). CDR1 is SGHVS, CDR2 FQNEAQ, per germline. The germline V and J ends were trimmed by 0 bases and 2 bases, with 13 bases remaining between them. This CDR3 has 16 residues. CDR3 sequence (DNA): TGTGCCAGCAGCTTAGCGCGGGGGGAGGGAAACACTGAAGCTTTCTTT. It yields the protein CASSLARGEGNTEAFF.

V and J are TRBV9 and TRBJ2-7; possibly TRBD2 for D (6 bases). Germline V gene lookup returns CDR1 SGDLS and CDR2 YYNGEE. There are 15 residues in the CDR3. With 0 bases removed from V and 2 bases from J, the gap between germline ends came to 12 bases. Written as DNA, the CDR3 is TGTGCCAGCAGCGTAGCTGGAGGGCTTACCTACGAGCAGTACTTC. Protein product: CASSVAGGLTYEQYF.

This chain connects TRBV7-2 to TRBJ2-3; D gene uncertain. Germline CDR1 is SGHTA and CDR2 is FQGNSA. The CDR3 has 15 amino acids. Trimming removed 4 bases at V and 4 bases at J, with 15 bases between. CDR3 loop: CASSSRADRADTQYF. The CDR3 region has the DNA TGTGCCAGCAGCTCCCGTGCGGATCGCGCAGATACGCAGTATTTT.

The V gene is TRBV7-9, the J gene TRBJ1-1, with a tentative D call TRBD1 (6 bases). Trimming took off 2 bases at V and 0 bases at J, with 10 bases between the two ends. CDR3 length equals 15 residues. Germline CDR1 reads SEHNR; CDR2 reads FQNEAQ (reference sequence). CDR3 nucleotides: TGTGCCAGCAGCTTACCGGGGACACTGAACACTGAAGCTTTCTTT. Translation gives CASSLPGTLNTEAFF.

Only one count was recorded for this clone. An end of the junction differs from the germline gene, which may be a read error. This sequence joins TRBV7-7 and TRBJ2-1; TRBD2 might be the D (6 bases). The CDR3 is 17 amino acids. Germline V lookup: CDR1 SSHAT, CDR2 FNYEAQ (reference sequence). The CDR3: CASSPSTAGYSYNEQFF. The DNA of the CDR3 is TGTGCTAGCAGCCCCAGCACTGCGGGGTACTCCTACAATGAGCAGTTCTTC.

V is TRBV5-1 and J is TRBJ2-1, with TRBD2 identical over 8 bases. The V and J ends lost 2 bases and 0 bases, in that order; junction bases with no gene match: 10. There are 18 residues in the CDR3. Germline values: CDR1 SGHRS, CDR2 YFSETQ. CDR3 nucleotides: TGCGCCAGCAGCTTAAAAGATAGCGGGACAAGCTCCTACAATGAGCAGTTCTTC. As protein: CASSLKDSGTSSYNEQFF.

This chain uses TRBV10-2 with TRBJ2-4; no clear D gene. Looked up from germline, CDR1 is WSHSY and CDR2 is SAAADI. This CDR3 is 13 amino acids long. V lost 3 bases and J 0 bases, leaving 3 bases between the germline ends. CDR3 sequence (DNA): TGCGCCAGCAGTGACGGAGCCAAAAACATTCAGTACTTC. It yields the protein CASSDGAKNIQYF.